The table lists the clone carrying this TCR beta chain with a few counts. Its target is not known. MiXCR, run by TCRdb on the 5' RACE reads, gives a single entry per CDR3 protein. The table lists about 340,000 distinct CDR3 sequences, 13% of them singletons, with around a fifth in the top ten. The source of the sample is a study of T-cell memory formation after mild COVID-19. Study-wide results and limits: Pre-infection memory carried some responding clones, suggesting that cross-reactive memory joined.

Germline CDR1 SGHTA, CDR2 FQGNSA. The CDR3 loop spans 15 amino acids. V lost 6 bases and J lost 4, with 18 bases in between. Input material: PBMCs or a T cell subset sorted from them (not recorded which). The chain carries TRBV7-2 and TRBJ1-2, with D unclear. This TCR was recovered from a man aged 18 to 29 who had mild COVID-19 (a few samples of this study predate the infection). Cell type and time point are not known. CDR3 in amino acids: CASSLLRSSPYGYTF. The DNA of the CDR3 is TGTGCCAGCAGTCTCCTAAGGAGTTCCCCCTATGGCTACACCTTC.